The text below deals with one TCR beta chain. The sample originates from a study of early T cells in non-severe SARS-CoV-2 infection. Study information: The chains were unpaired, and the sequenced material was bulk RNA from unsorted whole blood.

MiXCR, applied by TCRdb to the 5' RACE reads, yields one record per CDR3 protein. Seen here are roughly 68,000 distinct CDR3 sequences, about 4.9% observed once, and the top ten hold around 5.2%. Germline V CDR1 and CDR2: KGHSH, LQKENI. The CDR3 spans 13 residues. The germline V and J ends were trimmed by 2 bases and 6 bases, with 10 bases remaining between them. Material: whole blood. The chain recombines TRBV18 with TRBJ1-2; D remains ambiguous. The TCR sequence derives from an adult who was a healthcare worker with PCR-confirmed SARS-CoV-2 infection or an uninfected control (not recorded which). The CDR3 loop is CASSPGFGDGYTF. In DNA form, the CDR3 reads TGTGCCAGCTCACCAGGTTTCGGCGATGGCTACACCTTC.